Detailed here is one TCR beta chain. Its antigen is unidentified. Approximately 30,000 T cell genomes (approximately 0.2 ug DNA) went into each sorted-subset replicate. Data came from immunoSEQ multiplex PCR; TCRdb stores just in-frame clones and leaves some out. The repertoire holds about 640,000 clones, with 55% to 75% as singletons. These data belong to a study of shared clonotypes between healthy human individuals. About the research overall: Participating donors consisted of a couple of women and a few men aged 18 to 49. Three CD4 naive, three CD4 memory, two CD8 naive and one CD8 memory plate were used per donor. Whole-study results and caveats: Compared with memory subsets, naive subsets generally had larger estimated richness.

Germline CDR1 reads SQVTM; CDR2 reads ANQGSEA. The V end lost 8 bases, the J end lost 0 bases, and 10 bases lay between the germline ends. This CDR3 spans 12 amino acids. The clonotype comes from a woman aged 25-40 years in good health. The sequencing sample was made of memory CD4+ T cells sorted from blood. Subset described: CD45RA-negative fraction. V usage is TRBV29-1 and J usage is TRBJ1-1; D unresolved. As DNA, the CDR3 is TGCAGCCAGAGACGGTTGAACACTGAAGCTTTCTTT. The encoded protein is CSQRRLNTEAFF.